The T cell receptor (beta chain) under discussion was sequenced for a study of OX40 agonist ivuxolimab in advanced cancers. About the study: Prior anti-PD-1, anti-PD-L1 or anti-CTLA-4 therapy was allowed; 30% to 40% had some. The study's findings and limits: Fewer expanded clones were found on average in CD4+ than in CD8+ T cells.

With V trimmed by 7 bases and J by 5 bases, 14 bases remained unmatched. Germline lookup yields CDR1 SNHLY and CDR2 FYNNEI. There are 16 residues in the CDR3. On this clone itself: Its antigen is undetermined.

This table comes from immunoSEQ multiplex PCR, and its TCRdb copy is limited to in-frame clones, with some not included. Among 74,000 or so clones listed, 85% to 95% were seen once. Individuals having autoimmune disease history or systemic immunosuppression were not enrolled. Here the sequenced sample was CD4+ or CD8+ T cells sorted from blood, taken in a trial of the OX40 agonist ivuxolimab. This chain joins TRBV2 and TRBJ2-1; TRBD2 matches at 7 bases. The receptor's source is an adult with an advanced solid tumor such as melanoma, head and neck, liver or kidney cancer. The CDR3 reads CASKLRAGPPNNEQFF. The CDR3 DNA is TGTGCCAGCAAACTACGAGCGGGACCCCCTAACAATGAGCAGTTCTTC.